This T cell receptor (beta chain) appears in the sequencing data of a study of T cells in Graves' hyperthyroidism and ophthalmopathy (dated by TCRdb to the late 2010s). About the investigation overall: Peripheral blood was collected at initial diagnosis, before any treatment. In addition, the study compared T-cell repertoires in thyroid tissue and in blood from five to seven Graves' hyperthyroidism patients. The roughly 91 discovery patients were randomly divided into training and test sets at a 7:3 ratio. Following sampling, methimazole starting at 30 mg daily was given to hyperthyroidism patients, and high-dose intravenous methylprednisolone was given to ophthalmopathy patients. TCR Vbeta CDR3 sequencing of 120 to 150 peripheral blood samples (approximately 44 ophthalmopathy, about 74 hyperthyroidism and some 17 progressor patients) is reported in the paper. Whether ophthalmopathy could be predicted prospectively was tested in an independent validation cohort made up of 18 hyperthyroidism patients plus 17 patients who later progressed to ophthalmopathy. To identify TCR V-J signatures that set the groups apart, the researchers used a discovery cohort of 100 patients, made up of 43 with Graves' ophthalmopathy and about 60 with stable Graves' hyperthyroidism. Results and caveats for the whole study, not just this receptor: A model built on a 13 V-J signature distinguished ophthalmopathy from stable hyperthyroidism, reaching approximately 89% sensitivity and 81.08% specificity in cross-validation and 80%/75% in testing. In validation, progression to ophthalmopathy was predicted by the model with nearly 71% sensitivity and 72% to 85% specificity, a median of 6.5 months before onset. Most expanded thyroid clonotypes (frequency above 0.001) were also detected in blood, a finding suggesting that blood repertoires may reflect thyroid immune responses. Sample size was not statistically predetermined, and investigators were not blinded to group allocation.

A few counts support this clonotype. The antigen it binds to is not known. Base qualities are not at hand, and no much larger clone is one base apart. V is clipped by 7 bases and J by 8 bases, and the sequence between their germline boundaries is 17 bases long. Counted from cysteine to phenylalanine, this CDR3 has 13 amino acids. The read is trimmed to its CDR3 DNA, 39 bases read in frame from base 1. The TCR beta CDR3 regions were amplified from RNA transcripts. The TCR CDR3 was subjected to a first round of RT-PCR using the HTBI primer set and the Qiagen OneStep RT-PCR kit. The libraries were constructed in a second round of multiplex PCR and then size-selected and purified. The libraries were sequenced on an Illumina HiSeq2000 using paired-end 100 bp reads. Turning to the authors' computational methods: SOAPnuke was used to process the raw data, with reads discarded if the reads contained adapters or uncalled bases, had a mean Phred below 15, or lacked an exact constant-primer or identifier match. High-quality paired reads were merged with COPE v1.2.5, and unique nucleotide sequences were defined as clonotypes. MiTCR v1.1 was used to align clonotypes to the IMGT TRBV, TRBD and TRBJ reference segments. The analysis included only V-J combinations with a frequency above 0.0001, which together covered over 98% of the repertoires. A TCS score was defined as the ratio between F50 (clonal expansion) and ExV (chaos), using BLOSUM62-based TCRdist between CDR3 peptides within each V-J. Welch's t-statistics and random forest reduced 500 to 550 V-J features to about 13, which were used in a naive Bayes classifier (R e1071). TCRdb reprocessed the public reads (quality trimming at Q25 with fastp, clone calling with MiXCR) and kept in-frame beta chains. Every CDR3 protein is listed once, alongside the most common genes and DNA of its rows. These V and J calls rely on TCRdb rather than the paper's analysis. This sample holds approximately 300,000 distinct CDR3 sequences; more than 15% were observed only once. The top ten clones comprise approximately 60% of the sample.

In the ophthalmopathy patients, disease was moderately to severely active, with a Clinical Activity Score of 3 or more, a NOSPECS grade of 4 or more, and a duration of less than 3 months. The study excluded patients with uncontrolled infections, other autoimmune diseases, pregnancy or lactation. Diagnoses were based on clinical symptoms, serum thyroxine and TRAb, thyroid ultrasound and orbital computed tomography. PBMCs were isolated from 7.5 to 10 ml of fresh peripheral blood by Ficoll-Paque density gradient centrifugation. Total RNA was extracted using Trizol reagent, and RNA quality was assessed on an Agilent 2100 Bioanalyzer.

The TCR comes from a woman aged 55-75 years with Graves' ophthalmopathy. Sequenced material: blood. The rearrangement combines TRBV12-3 or TRBV12-4 with TRBJ1-2; the D gene is perhaps TRBD1, from 6 matching bases. This receptor carries the CDR3 CASTKRRGGGYTF. The DNA is TGTGCCAGCACCAAAAGGAGGGGGGGGGGCTACACCTTC.